This T cell receptor (beta chain) was captured by sequencing in a study of PD-L1 blockade in urothelial cancer. Data came from immunoSEQ multiplex PCR; TCRdb stores just in-frame clones and leaves some out. Among 48,000 or so clones listed, roughly 80% were seen once. Time point in this sample: peripheral blood 6 weeks after treatment start. V was clipped by 1 base and J by 1 base, with 16 bases between them. The CDR3 covers 17 residues. CDR1 is SGHTA and CDR2 is FQGTGA in the germline V gene. This sequence originates from a man between 65 and 85 years old with urothelial cancer. V gene TRBV7-3 combines with J gene TRBJ1-1; a possible D gene is TRBD1 (5 bases). This material consisted of PBMCs, taken around atezolizumab (anti-PD-L1) treatment. CDR3 coding DNA: TGTGCCAGCAGCTTAATTACAGGTAATCTTAGGAACACTGAAGCTTTCTTT. This encodes CASSLITGNLRNTEAFF.